The rows below give T cell receptor beta chains drawn from one sample of a study of OX40 agonist ivuxolimab in advanced cancers. Libraries were prepared by immunoSEQ multiplex PCR; TCRdb keeps only in-frame clonotypes and omits some of them. The profile shows around 60,000 clones, roughly 91% of them singletons. The sample consisted of CD4+ or CD8+ T cells sorted from blood, taken in a trial of the OX40 agonist ivuxolimab. All receptors derive from an adult with an advanced solid tumor such as melanoma, head and neck, liver or kidney cancer. The CDR3 runs from the conserved cysteine through the conserved F or W. The D gene is left open where the match is weak. The size of a clone is reported for some rows only, either as once, few or many, or as a class for expanded clones.

V	J	size	D	CDR3	DNA
TRBV6-1	TRBJ2-1	once	TRBD2	CASGASGKYEQFF	TGTGCCAGTGGGGCTAGCGGGAAATATGAGCAGTTCTTC
TRBV10-3	TRBJ1-2	NA	NA	CAISESKSIYGYTF	TGTGCCATCAGTGAGTCGAAGTCAATCTATGGCTACACCTTC
TRBV19	TRBJ2-2	NA	TRBD2	CASSSPGGTGELFF	TGTGCCAGTAGTTCTCCGGGGGGCACCGGGGAGCTGTTTTTT
TRBV28	TRBJ2-1	NA	NA	CASSLGQENEQFF	TGTGCCAGCAGTTTGGGGCAGGAGAATGAGCAGTTCTTC
TRBV6-1	TRBJ2-1	NA	NA	CASSRLGSLNEQFF	TGTGCCAGCTCCCGACTAGGGTCCCTGAATGAGCAGTTCTTC
TRBV6-1	TRBJ2-7	NA	TRBD2	CASSLIAGERYEQYF	TGTGCCAGCAGCCTTATAGCGGGAGAGCGCTACGAGCAGTACTTC
TRBV28	TRBJ1-1	NA	NA	CASSPGWGGLLPTGNTEAFF	TGTGCCAGCAGCCCTGGGTGGGGAGGACTCCTCCCAACGGGGAACACTGAAGCTTTCTTT
TRBV7-3	TRBJ2-1	NA	NA	CASSLSNNEQFF	TGTGCCAGCAGCTTAAGCAACAATGAGCAGTTCTTC
TRBV14	TRBJ1-1	few	NA	CASSQYASSWSAFF	TGTGCCAGCAGCCAATACGCAAGTTCTTGGTCCGCTTTCTTT
TRBV7-2	TRBJ1-5	few	TRBD1	CASSLELQTGRDQPQHF	TGTGCCAGCAGCTTAGAGCTCCAGACAGGGCGAGATCAGCCCCAGCATTTT
TRBV19	TRBJ2-6	NA	NA	CASTGVASGANVLTF	TGTGCCAGTACCGGCGTCGCCTCTGGGGCCAACGTCCTGACTTTC
TRBV19	TRBJ1-5	NA	NA	CASSLRDINQPQHF	TGTGCCAGTAGTCTCCGGGACATCAATCAGCCCCAGCATTTT
TRBV4-1	TRBJ2-6	NA	TRBD2	CASSLAGGGSGANVLTF	TGCGCCAGCAGCCTGGCGGGAGGGGGCTCTGGGGCCAACGTCCTGACTTTC
TRBV5-1	TRBJ1-1	NA	TRBD1	CASSLRTGRKEGTEAFF	TGCGCCAGCAGCTTGCGGACAGGGCGGAAGGAAGGCACTGAAGCTTTCTTT
TRBV5-1	TRBJ2-1	NA	NA	CASSFVTANEQFF	TGCGCCAGCAGTTTCGTAACAGCGAATGAGCAGTTCTTC
TRBV29-1	TRBJ1-2	NA	TRBD1	CSVDRGQEGYGYTF	TGCAGCGTTGACCGGGGACAGGAAGGCTATGGCTACACCTTC
TRBV11-2	TRBJ2-3	NA	NA	CASSLEPARGADTQYF	TGTGCCAGCAGCTTAGAGCCAGCCAGGGGCGCAGATACGCAGTATTTT
TRBV2	TRBJ2-2	NA	TRBD1	CASSAGQGRSGELFF	TGTGCCAGCAGTGCGGGACAGGGGAGGTCCGGGGAGCTGTTTTTT
TRBV6-5	TRBJ1-2	NA	NA	CASSELDSYGYTF	TGTGCCAGCAGTGAATTGGACAGCTATGGCTACACCTTC
TRBV2	TRBJ1-3	NA	NA	CASSDLHFSGNTIYF	TGTGCCAGCAGCGACTTACACTTCTCTGGAAACACCATATATTTT
TRBV5-1	TRBJ2-7	NA	NA	CASSLVDSSYEQYF	TGCGCCAGCAGCTTGGTGGACAGCTCCTACGAGCAGTACTTC
TRBV28	TRBJ1-5	NA	NA	CATRPSNQPQHF	TGTGCCACCAGACCTAGCAATCAGCCCCAGCATTTT
TRBV2	TRBJ2-5	NA	NA	CASSDLRLLETQYF	TGTGCCAGCAGTGATCTGCGTCTTCTCGAGACCCAGTACTTC
TRBV5-4	TRBJ2-7	NA	NA	CASSLGRGIEQYF	TGTGCCAGCAGCTTGGGGCGAGGAATCGAGCAGTACTTC
TRBV29-1	TRBJ2-7	NA	TRBD1	CSAGTDYEQYF	TGCAGTGCCGGGACAGACTACGAGCAGTACTTC
TRBV6-1	TRBJ2-1	NA	NA	CASTPLVASYNEQFF	TGTGCCAGCACCCCCTTAGTAGCGTCCTACAATGAGCAGTTCTTC
TRBV30	TRBJ2-7	NA	NA	CAWSVRIDGYEQYF	TGTGCCTGGAGTGTACGGATTGACGGGTACGAGCAGTACTTC
TRBV4-3	TRBJ2-3	NA	NA	CASSQQRDTQYF	TGCGCCAGCAGCCAACAGCGGGATACGCAGTATTTT
TRBV10-2	TRBJ2-3	NA	TRBD2	CASSANSGSRTDTQYF	TGCGCCAGCAGCGCGAATAGCGGGAGTCGCACAGATACGCAGTATTTT
TRBV2	TRBJ2-4	NA	TRBD2	CASSDGGGAGQAKNIQYF	TGTGCCAGCAGTGATGGGGGGGGAGCTGGTCAAGCCAAAAACATTCAGTACTTC
TRBV29-1	TRBJ2-7	NA	NA	CSVERGYEQYF	TGCAGCGTTGAACGGGGCTACGAGCAGTACTTC
TRBV18	TRBJ1-2	NA	NA	CASSPNPAGGNYGYTF	TGTGCCAGCTCACCTAACCCGGCAGGCGGGAACTATGGCTACACCTTC
TRBV6-1	TRBJ1-3	once	NA	CASSESQGEVDTIYF	TGTGCCAGCAGTGAAAGTCAGGGAGAGGTCGACACCATATATTTT
TRBV6-6	TRBJ2-2	NA	TRBD2	CASRAGGTGELFF	TGTGCCAGCAGAGCGGGGGGCACCGGGGAGCTGTTTTTT
TRBV27	TRBJ2-7	NA	TRBD1	CASSPHRGEQYF	TGTGCCAGCAGTCCCCACAGGGGCGAGCAGTACTTC
TRBV10-3	TRBJ2-7	NA	NA	CAISESTTLGRGRSYEQYF	TGTGCCATCAGTGAGTCGACGACCCTGGGGCGGGGTCGCTCCTACGAGCAGTACTTC
TRBV7-2	TRBJ2-5	once	NA	CASSLARRETQYF	TGTGCCAGCAGCTTAGCGAGGCGGGAGACCCAGTACTTC
TRBV27	TRBJ2-7	NA	NA	CASSRDARSSYEQYF	TGTGCCAGCAGCCGCGACGCCCGGAGCTCCTACGAGCAGTACTTC
TRBV6-1	TRBJ1-1	NA	NA	CASGEQGSTEAFF	TGTGCCAGCGGTGAACAGGGTAGCACTGAAGCTTTCTTT
TRBV4-2	TRBJ1-4	NA	NA	CASSPQKRGVTNEKLFF	TGTGCCAGCAGCCCACAGAAGAGGGGAGTTACTAATGAAAAACTGTTTTTT
TRBV5-1	TRBJ1-6	once	TRBD1	CASSAGPTGRNSPLHF	TGCGCCAGCAGTGCGGGCCCGACAGGGCGTAATTCACCCCTCCACTTT
TRBV5-6	TRBJ1-3	NA	NA	CASSPRSPGPGGNTIYF	TGTGCCAGCAGCCCGAGGTCCCCAGGTCCCGGCGGAAACACCATATATTTT
TRBV19	TRBJ1-2	once	NA	CASSMPQGLGYTF	TGTGCCAGTAGTATGCCACAGGGCTTAGGCTACACCTTC